These 25 T cell receptor beta chains came from one sample sequenced in a study of control samples from healthy donors and cancer patients. Assay used: immunoSEQ multiplex PCR; TCRdb lists only in-frame clones, some missing. The table records about 100,000 clones, 85% of them present only once. What was sequenced was blood. These receptors came from a man aged 25-40 years in good health.

This chain joins TRBV5-6 and TRBJ1-4; 7 positions match TRBD1. CDR1 and CDR2 (germline): SGHDT, YYEEEE. Trimming cost V 1 base and J 6 bases; bases outside gene matches: 3. This CDR3 is built from 14 residues. The DNA for the CDR3 is TGTGCCAGCAGCTTGACAGGGGAAGATGAAAAACTGTTTTTT. Amino acids: CASSLTGEDEKLFF. Full variable domain (rest looked up from reference TRBV5-6 and TRBJ1-4): DAGVTQSPTHLIKTRGQQVTLRCSPKSGHDTVSWYQQALGQGPQFIFQYYEEEERQRGNFPDRFSGHQFPNYSSELNVNALLLGDSALYLCASSLTGEDEKLFFGSGTQLSVL.

This rearrangement joins TRBV5-4 to TRBJ2-3; D is undetermined. V was clipped by 2 bases and J by 6 bases, with 10 bases between them. Germline-derived CDR1 and CDR2 are SGHNT and YYREEE (reference sequence). The CDR3 is 13 amino acids. The CDR3 protein is CASSFGAADTQYF. CDR3 bases: TGTGCCAGCAGCTTTGGTGCCGCCGATACGCAGTATTTT.

This clone was detected only once. V and J are TRBV5-1 and TRBJ2-3; either TRBD1 or TRBD2 may fit D (6 bases each). Trimming removed 3 bases at V and 5 bases at J, with 16 bases between. Germline CDR1 and CDR2: SGHRS and YFSETQ. The CDR3 is made up of 15 amino acids. CDR3: CASSSTGRSQDTQYF. The CDR3 nucleotides are TGCGCCAGCAGCTCAACAGGGAGGTCACAAGATACGCAGTATTTT.

The CDR3 sequence: CASSRTSGGANNEQFF. For the CDR3, the DNA is TGTGCCAGCAGCCGCACTAGCGGGGGGGCAAACAATGAGCAGTTCTTC. The chain couples TRBV7-3 to TRBJ2-1, with 13 nucleotides matching TRBD2. Trimming cost V 5 bases and J 5 bases; bases outside gene matches: 6. Germline CDR1 is SGHTA and CDR2 is FQGTGA. The CDR3 is 16 residues long.

This chain connects TRBV6-5 to TRBJ2-2; 7 nucleotides line up with TRBD1. Germline CDR1 reads MNHEY; CDR2 reads SVGAGI. The CDR3 totals 13 residues. Trimming cost V 7 bases and J 7 bases; bases outside gene matches: 6. CDR3 in DNA: TGTGCCAGCAACCCATACAGGGGCGGGGAGCTGTTTTTT. It codes for CASNPYRGGELFF.

The rearrangement joins TRBV10-2 to TRBJ2-3; D gene unclear. Trimming removed 2 bases at V and 4 bases at J, with 4 bases between. The germline gives CDR1 WSHSY, CDR2 SAAADI. The CDR3 runs to 12 residues. CDR3: CASSEVSDTQYF. In DNA form, the CDR3 reads TGCGCCAGCAGTGAGGTCTCAGATACGCAGTATTTT.

This chain joins TRBV28 and TRBJ1-5, with D uncertain. The V end was cut by 8 bases, the J end by 6 bases, with 2 bases between. This CDR3 contains 9 residues. Germline V gene lookup returns CDR1 MDHEN and CDR2 SYDVKM. The CDR3 nucleotides read TGTGCCAGCGGTCAGCCCCAGCATTTT. It yields the protein CASGQPQHF.

This clone was recorded a few times. The chain couples TRBV7-9 to TRBJ1-1; 8 nucleotides agree with TRBD1. The CDR3 extends over 14 amino acids. The germline V gene encodes CDR1 SEHNR and CDR2 FQNEAQ (reference sequence). V gave up 6 bases and J gave up 3 bases; unmatched junction bases: 6. CDR3 DNA sequence: TGTGCCAGCAGTTGGACAGGGAAATACACTGAAGCTTTCTTT. Protein product: CASSWTGKYTEAFF.

This rearrangement joins TRBV2 to TRBJ1-3, with TRBD1 identical over 7 bases. CDR1 is SNHLY, CDR2 FYNNEI, per germline. The length of the CDR3 is 13 residues. The J segment lost 0 bases and the V segment lost 10 bases, leaving 3 bases of the junction unmatched. CDR3 nucleotide sequence: TGTGCCATCAGGGGGACCTCTGGAAACACCATATATTTT. Its translation: CAIRGTSGNTIYF.

The rearrangement joins TRBV4-2 to TRBJ2-5; D possibly corresponds to TRBD2 (6 bases). CDR3 length: 16 residues. V was trimmed by 1 base and J by 3 bases, leaving 15 bases between them. Germline-derived CDR1 and CDR2 are LGHNA and YNFKEQ. CDR3 DNA: TGTGCCAGCAGCCAAGGAGGAAGTCCGGGGGAAGAGACCCAGTACTTC. It translates to CASSQGGSPGEETQYF.

This clone counts as medium-sized (0.01 to 0.1%). V and J are TRBV2 and TRBJ2-7, with no clear D. V dropped 1 base and J dropped 3 bases, with 4 bases sitting between them. Germline V CDR1 and CDR2: SNHLY, FYNNEI. The CDR3 consists of 12 residues. CDR3 sequence: CASSEDDYEQYF. CDR3 DNA: TGTGCCAGCAGTGAAGACGACTACGAGCAGTACTTC.

The chain carries TRBV13 and TRBJ1-1; possibly TRBD1 for D (6 bases). There are 18 residues in the CDR3. Trimming stripped 0 bases from V and 1 base from J, with 18 bases between. CDR1 is PRHDT and CDR2 is FYEKMQ in the germline V gene (reference sequence). Here the CDR3 reads CASSLGLGRGGQNTEAFF. The CDR3 DNA is TGTGCCAGCAGCTTAGGCCTCGGCAGGGGAGGCCAGAACACTGAAGCTTTCTTT. Looking up the rest from reference TRBV13 and TRBJ1-1 gives the full variable domain: AAGVIQSPRHLIKEKRETATLKCYPIPRHDTVYWYQQGPGQDPQFLISFYEKMQSDKGSIPDRFSAQQFSDYHSELNMSSLELGDSALYFCASSLGLGRGGQNTEAFFGQGTRLTVV.

The chain recombines TRBV14 with TRBJ2-3; 7 positions agree with TRBD2. The CDR3 is made up of 16 amino acids. Trimming cost V 1 base and J 6 bases; bases outside gene matches: 10. Germline CDR1 and CDR2: SGHDN and FVKESK. The CDR3 DNA follows: TGTGCCAGCAGCCAAGGGCAGCGGGGCTTCGCCGATACGCAGTATTTT. It specifies CASSQGQRGFADTQYF.

The gene calls are TRBV20-1 and TRBJ1-2; D remains ambiguous. V shed 3 bases and J shed 5 bases, with 16 bases lying between them. The germline V gene has CDR1 DFQATT and CDR2 SNEGSKA (reference sequence). The CDR3 is 14 amino acids. This CDR3 reads CSASAIPGAYGYTF. CDR3 coding DNA: TGCAGTGCTAGTGCGATCCCGGGAGCGTATGGCTACACCTTC.

The chain carries TRBV11-2 and TRBJ2-7; 7 bases match TRBD2. Germline lookup yields CDR1 SGHAT and CDR2 FQNNGV. CDR3 size: 14 residues. J gave up 3 bases and V 5 bases, and 7 bases lay outside the gene matches. Here the CDR3 reads CASSPDWTSYEQYF. The CDR3 DNA reads as TGTGCCAGCAGCCCGGACTGGACTAGCTACGAGCAGTACTTC.

The V call is TRBV7-2, the J call TRBJ2-1; D tentatively fits TRBD1 or TRBD2 (5 bases each). CDR1 is SGHTA and CDR2 is FQGNSA in the germline V gene. The germline V and J ends were trimmed by 6 bases and 4 bases, with 13 bases remaining between them. The CDR3 is 14 amino acids. CDR3 DNA: TGTGCCAGCAGGAAGGTGGGGGTGTACAATGAGCAGTTCTTC. Translated, it gives CASRKVGVYNEQFF.

This chain joins TRBV7-8 and TRBJ2-2; 9 bases match TRBD2. This CDR3 is built from 17 residues. Trimming removed 2 bases from V and 2 bases from J; junction bases left unmatched: 6. The V gene's germline CDR1 is SGHVS and CDR2 FQNEAQ. CDR3 DNA sequence: TGTGCCAGCAGCTTATTAGTAGCGGGGGCCAACACCGGGGAGCTGTTTTTT. Translating it yields CASSLLVAGANTGELFF.

This clone has only one observation. Here the CDR3 reads CAWSVQGWGAPSGEQYF. The CDR3, as DNA: TGTGCCTGGAGTGTACAAGGCTGGGGGGCCCCAAGTGGAGAGCAGTACTTC. V usage is TRBV30 and J usage is TRBJ2-7; D could derive from TRBD1 or TRBD2 (6 bases each). CDR1 GTSNPN and CDR2 SVGIG come from the germline V gene (reference sequence). V lost 0 bases to trimming and J lost 7 bases, with 25 bases between them. The CDR3 consists of 17 residues. The full variable domain, its missing parts supplied by reference TRBV30 and TRBJ2-7, is SQTIHQWPATLVQPVGSPLSLECTVEGTSNPNLYWYRQAAGRGLQLLFYSVGIGQISSEVPQNLSASRPQDRQFILSSKKLLLSDSGFYLCAWSVQGWGAPSGEQYFGPGTRLTVT.

The chain uses TRBV7-8 and TRBJ1-1; no definite D call. The CDR3 consists of 15 residues. The germline V gene has CDR1 SGHVS and CDR2 FQNEAQ. V lost 1 base, J lost 0 bases, and 9 bases lay in between. CDR3 coding DNA: TGTGCCAGCAGCTTAGATCTGATCTTGAACACTGAAGCTTTCTTT. As protein: CASSLDLILNTEAFF.

The chain links TRBV28 to TRBJ1-5; the D is unclear. Germline-derived CDR1 and CDR2 are MDHEN and SYDVKM. V lost 7 bases and J lost 3, with 7 bases in between. This CDR3 region has 12 residues. CDR3 loop: CASTSTNQPQHF. The DNA for the CDR3 is TGTGCCAGCACCTCCACCAATCAGCCCCAGCATTTT.

The chain uses TRBV6-5 and TRBJ2-5; TRBD1 aligns across 7 bases. The germline gives CDR1 MNHEY, CDR2 SVGAGI. CDR3 length: 13 residues. With V trimmed by 6 bases and J by 4 bases, 5 bases remained unmatched. In DNA, the CDR3 is TGTGCCAGCAGCATCAACAGGGGAGAGACCCAGTACTTC. Translation: CASSINRGETQYF.

This rearrangement joins TRBV2 to TRBJ1-1; D is possibly TRBD1 (6 bases). Trimming stripped 10 bases from V and 0 bases from J, with 15 bases between. This CDR3 is built from 14 residues. Germline CDR1 reads SNHLY; CDR2 reads FYNNEI. CDR3 nucleotides: TGTGCCACCTCTTGGGGGCGTATGAACACTGAAGCTTTCTTT. It encodes CATSWGRMNTEAFF.

This clone was recorded only once. The genes are TRBV30 and TRBJ1-3; D perhaps matches TRBD1 (6 bases). The CDR3 is 14 amino acids. The germline CDR1 and CDR2 sequences are GTSNPN and SVGIG (reference sequence). Trimming removed 2 bases from V and 4 bases from J, with 12 bases in between. CDR3 DNA sequence: TGTGCCTGGAGTACAGGGAGCACGGGAAACACCATATATTTT. Translation: CAWSTGSTGNTIYF.

The chain couples TRBV27 to TRBJ2-7, with TRBD2 as a possible D gene (5 bases). Germline assignment: CDR1 MNHEY and CDR2 SMNVEV (reference sequence). Trimming stripped 0 bases from V and 7 bases from J, with 10 bases between. The CDR3 sequence is 13 residues long. The CDR3 DNA is TGTGCCAGCAGTTTATCGTCTCGGAGGGAGCAGTACTTC. As protein: CASSLSSRREQYF.

This rearrangement joins TRBV19 to TRBJ2-1; 8 nucleotides match TRBD1. The CDR3 extends over 14 amino acids. CDR1 is LNHDA and CDR2 is SQIVND in the germline V gene (reference sequence). V shed 5 bases and J 5 bases; nucleotides not matched to a gene: 5. The CDR3 nucleotides are TGTGCCAGTAGTGATGGACAGGGTGACAATGAGCAGTTCTTC. Its translation is CASSDGQGDNEQFF.